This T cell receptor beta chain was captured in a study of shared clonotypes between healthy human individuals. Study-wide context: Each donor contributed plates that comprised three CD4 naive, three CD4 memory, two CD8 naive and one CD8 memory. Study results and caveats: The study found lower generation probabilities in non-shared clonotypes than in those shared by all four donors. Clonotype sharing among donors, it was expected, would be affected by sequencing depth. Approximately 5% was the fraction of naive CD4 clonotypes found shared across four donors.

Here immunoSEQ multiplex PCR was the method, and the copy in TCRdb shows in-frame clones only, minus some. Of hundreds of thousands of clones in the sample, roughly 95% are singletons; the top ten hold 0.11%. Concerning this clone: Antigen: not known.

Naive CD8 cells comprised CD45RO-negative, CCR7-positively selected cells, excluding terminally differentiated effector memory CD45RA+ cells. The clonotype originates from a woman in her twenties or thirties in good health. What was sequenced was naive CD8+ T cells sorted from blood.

This chain's CDR3 is CASSSSQTRSGNLWEQYF. In DNA, the CDR3 is TGTGCCAGCAGTTCATCGCAGACCCGGAGTGGGAATCTGTGGGAGCAGTACTTC. The rearrangement uses TRBV28 and TRBJ2-7; D ambiguous. Germline assignment: CDR1 MDHEN and CDR2 SYDVKM. The V gene lost 4 bases and the J gene lost 7 bases, with 29 bases spanning the gap. The CDR3 has 18 amino acids.